One and the same sample provided the 19 T cell receptor beta chains below, sequenced in a study of identical twins. MiXCR was run by TCRdb on the 5' RACE reads, yielding one entry per CDR3 protein. In the table there are hundreds of thousands of distinct CDR3 sequences, around 15% of which are singletons. Sequenced input: memory (CD45RO+) T cells sorted from blood. The source of these receptors is a woman aged 18-30 years in good health.

The rearrangement joins TRBV7-2 to TRBJ2-7; D may be TRBD1 (5 bases). CDR1 and CDR2 from the germline V gene are SGHTA and FQGNSA. The V and J ends lost 5 bases and 2 bases respectively, with 16 bases between them. This CDR3 comprises 15 residues. CDR3 amino acids: CASSLGAESTYEQYF. The CDR3 DNA follows: TGTGCCAGCAGCCTAGGGGCCGAAAGTACCTACGAGCAGTACTTC.

The CDR3 reads CSVHPGQGTNEQFF. CDR3 DNA: TGCAGCGTCCATCCGGGACAGGGGACCAATGAGCAGTTCTTC. This chain uses TRBV29-1 with TRBJ2-1; 10 bases agree with TRBD1. Trimming at V came to 6 bases and at J to 6 bases, leaving 8 bases not matched to a gene. The CDR3 consists of 14 residues. CDR1 is SQVTM and CDR2 is ANQGSEA in the germline V gene.

The chain links TRBV12-3 or TRBV12-4 to TRBJ2-1; D may match TRBD1 or TRBD2 (5 bases each). This CDR3 region has 15 residues. The V end was cut by 7 bases, the J end by 5 bases, with 18 bases between. Here the CDR3 DNA reads TGTGCCAGCACCAAGCCCGGGGCCGAGCACAATGAGCAGTTCTTC. Its translation: CASTKPGAEHNEQFF.

The J gene is TRBJ2-3, the V gene TRBV20-1; 7 nucleotides line up with TRBD2. The CDR3 has 12 residues. With 2 bases clipped from V and 8 bases from J, the junction kept 4 bases outside the gene matches. Germline loops: CDR1 DFQATT, CDR2 SNEGSKA (reference sequence). The CDR3, as DNA: TGCAGTGCTAGACCGGGGGAGGGTACGCAGTATTTT. It specifies CSARPGEGTQYF.

The gene calls are TRBV7-2 and TRBJ2-2; no clear D gene. Between the trimmed V and J ends, which lost 4 bases and 3 bases, there was a span of 12 bases. The CDR3 runs to 15 residues. The germline CDR1 and CDR2 sequences are SGHTA and FQGNSA. CDR3 amino acids: CASSSRRPYTGELFF. In DNA, the CDR3 is TGTGCCAGCAGCTCACGGAGACCTTACACCGGGGAGCTGTTTTTT.

This clonotype was counted a few times. The chain's CDR3 is CSARDGSRHEQFF. Written as DNA, the CDR3 is TGCAGTGCTAGAGATGGGTCGCGCCATGAGCAGTTCTTC. The rearrangement uses TRBV20-1 and TRBJ2-1; no firm D call. This CDR3 is built from 13 residues. CDR1 is DFQATT, CDR2 SNEGSKA, per germline (reference sequence). V lost 0 bases and J lost 8, with 11 bases in between.

Many counts were recorded for this clonotype. The genes are TRBV5-6 and TRBJ1-2; 7 bases map to TRBD1. The V segment lost 4 bases and the J segment 7 bases; nucleotides outside the gene matches: 7. CDR1 SGHDT and CDR2 YYEEEE come from the germline V gene. The CDR3 totals 13 residues. CDR3 DNA sequence: TGTGCCAGCAGCCCCGGACAGGCTATTGGCTACACCTTC. It yields the protein CASSPGQAIGYTF.

The J gene is TRBJ1-1, the V gene TRBV12-3 or TRBV12-4, with D tentatively TRBD1 (5 bases). Trimming shortened V by 5 bases and J by 9 bases, and 10 bases separated the two germline ends. The CDR3 length is 11 residues. CDR3 coding DNA: TGTGCCAGCAGTGGGGGGAGGAAAGCTTTCTTT. Translating it yields CASSGGRKAFF.

The chain carries TRBV5-1 and TRBJ2-3; 8 nucleotides align to TRBD2. Trimming cost V 0 bases and J 4 bases; bases outside gene matches: 7. CDR3 length equals 16 residues. In germline, CDR1 is SGHRS, CDR2 YFSETQ. The DNA for the CDR3 is TGCGCCAGCAGCTTGGCCGCGGGGGGCCGTCCAGATACGCAGTATTTT. It yields the protein CASSLAAGGRPDTQYF.

This clonotype was observed many times. The rearrangement joins TRBV29-1 to TRBJ1-1, with a tentative D call TRBD1 (5 bases). Trimming left V 5 bases short and J 5 bases short, with 12 bases between. The CDR3 contains 12 residues. In germline, CDR1 is SQVTM, CDR2 ANQGSEA. The CDR3 DNA reads as TGCAGCGTTCTCCAGGGAGGGACTGAAGCTTTCTTT. Amino acid sequence: CSVLQGGTEAFF.

The chain combines TRBV10-3 with TRBJ2-7; 10 bases line up with TRBD2. CDR3 length: 14 amino acids. Germline V CDR1 and CDR2: ENHRY, SYGVKD. The V gene end was trimmed by 6 bases and the J gene end by 0 bases; junction bases not matched to a gene: 2. CDR3: CAIRTSGPSYEQYF. In DNA, the CDR3 is TGTGCCATCAGGACTAGCGGGCCCTCCTACGAGCAGTACTTC.

This clonotype has ten or more counts. This sequence joins TRBV5-1 and TRBJ2-7; tentative D call: TRBD1 (6 bases). Trimming took 4 bases from V and 2 from J, leaving 13 bases between them. CDR3 length: 14 residues. Germline CDR1 SGHRS, CDR2 YFSETQ. The CDR3: CASSIPGQTYEQYF. Here the CDR3 DNA reads TGCGCCAGCAGCATACCGGGACAAACCTACGAGCAGTACTTC.

This clonotype was found a few times. The chain recombines TRBV25-1 with TRBJ2-7; 7 bases map to TRBD1. CDR3 length equals 14 residues. V lost 6 bases to trimming and J lost 2 bases; unmatched junction nucleotides: 7. Germline V gene sequence: CDR1 MGHDK, CDR2 SYGVNS. The CDR3 reads CASRGTEDPYEQYF. The CDR3 region has the DNA TGTGCCAGCAGAGGGACAGAAGACCCCTACGAGCAGTACTTC.

CDR3 nucleotides: TGTGCCAGCATAGCGGGGGACCGCAATGAGCAGTTCTTC. Translating gives CASIAGDRNEQFF. The chain couples TRBV6-1 to TRBJ2-1; 9 positions agree with TRBD2. V shed 7 bases and J 6 bases; nucleotides not matched to a gene: 4. CDR3 length: 13 amino acids. CDR1 is MNHNS, CDR2 SASEGT, per germline.

The sample holds a few counts of this clonotype. J is TRBJ2-7 and V is TRBV9; a possible D gene is TRBD2 (6 bases). The CDR3 covers 15 residues. Trimming removed 5 bases at V and 3 bases at J, with 18 bases between. Per the germline V gene, CDR1 is SGDLS and CDR2 is YYNGEE. The DNA of the CDR3 is TGTGCCAGCAGTCCGGGTAGCGGACTATACTACGAGCAGTACTTC. Amino acids: CASSPGSGLYYEQYF.

The chain employs TRBV20-1 and TRBJ2-5, with D maybe TRBD2 (6 bases). This CDR3 region has 14 residues. The germline gives CDR1 DFQATT, CDR2 SNEGSKA (reference sequence). Trimming removed 2 bases at V and 5 bases at J, with 15 bases between. CDR3 sequence reads: CSARSRSSEETQYF. The CDR3 coding sequence is TGCAGTGCTAGATCCCGTTCTAGCGAGGAGACCCAGTACTTC.

This clonotype appeared a few times. The J gene is TRBJ2-3, the V gene TRBV24-1, with 13 bases aligning to TRBD2. J gave up 6 bases and V 3 bases, and 5 bases lay outside the gene matches. Germline V gene lookup returns CDR1 KGHDR and CDR2 SFDVKD. The CDR3 loop spans 16 amino acids. CDR3 residues: CATSDPGLAGEDTQYF. CDR3 DNA: TGTGCCACCAGTGATCCCGGACTAGCGGGAGAGGATACGCAGTATTTT.

This clonotype was counted between two and nine times. The chain couples TRBV3-1 to TRBJ2-7; D unclear. CDR1 and CDR2 from the germline V gene are LGHDT and YNNKEL (reference sequence). The V and J ends lost 8 bases and 6 bases respectively, with 8 bases between them. CDR3 length: 10 amino acids. CDR3 in amino acids: CASAPFEQYF. Written as DNA, the CDR3 is TGTGCCAGCGCGCCCTTCGAGCAGTACTTC.

This clonotype was seen a handful of times. The chain couples TRBV9 to TRBJ1-2, with 8 bases identical to TRBD1. Per the germline V gene, CDR1 is SGDLS and CDR2 is YYNGEE. The CDR3 extends over 17 amino acids. The V segment lost 3 bases and the J segment 7 bases; nucleotides outside the gene matches: 17. CDR3 DNA sequence: TGTGCCAGCAGCGGGACGGTGATCCGACAGGGGCGGTCTGGCTACACCTTC. This codes for CASSGTVIRQGRSGYTF.